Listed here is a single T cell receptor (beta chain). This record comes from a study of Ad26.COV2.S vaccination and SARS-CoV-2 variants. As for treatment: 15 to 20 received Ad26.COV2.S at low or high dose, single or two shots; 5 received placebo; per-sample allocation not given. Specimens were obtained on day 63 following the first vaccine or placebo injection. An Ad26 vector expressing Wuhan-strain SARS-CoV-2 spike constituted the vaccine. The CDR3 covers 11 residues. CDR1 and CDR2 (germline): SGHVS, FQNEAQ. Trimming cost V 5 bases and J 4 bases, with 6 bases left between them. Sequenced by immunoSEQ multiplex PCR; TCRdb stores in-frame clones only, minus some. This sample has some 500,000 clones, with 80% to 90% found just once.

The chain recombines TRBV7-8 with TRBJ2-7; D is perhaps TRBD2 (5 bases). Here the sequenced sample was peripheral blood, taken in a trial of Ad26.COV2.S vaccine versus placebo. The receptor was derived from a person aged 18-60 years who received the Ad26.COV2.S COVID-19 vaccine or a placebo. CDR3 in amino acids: CASSPGYEQYF. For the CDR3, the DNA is TGTGCCAGCAGCCCGGGGTACGAGCAGTACTTC.